This TCR beta chain originates from a study of T-cell memory formation after mild COVID-19. The V and J ends lost 4 bases and 0 bases respectively, with 12 bases between them. The CDR3 sequence is 15 residues long. Germline CDR1 and CDR2: SGHRS and YFSETQ. 5'RACE, which relied on constant-segment primers, yielded TCR alpha and TCR beta cDNA libraries carrying sample barcodes and UMIs. TCRdb processed the 5' RACE reads anew with MiXCR; each CDR3 protein has one entry. Among 380,000 or so distinct CDR3 sequences listed, approximately 14% were seen once. This clonotype was seen only a few times. The chain is built from TRBV5-1 and TRBJ2-3; D gene unclear. Sequenced input: PBMCs or a T cell subset sorted from them (not recorded which). The clonotype was recovered from a man between 18 and 35 years old who had mild COVID-19 (a few samples of this study predate the infection). Cell type and time point are not known. The CDR3 DNA reads as TGCGCCAGCAGCCGGAGTTCCACTAGCACAGATACGCAGTATTTT. It yields the protein CASSRSSTSTDTQYF.